These T cell receptor beta chains were read from a single sample in a study of tumor-infiltrating lymphocytes in oesophageal squamous cell carcinoma. TCRdb fed the PCR reads into MiXCR, producing one record per CDR3 protein. The sample consists of tens of thousands of distinct CDR3 sequences, roughly a third of them appearing once. Sequencing input: esophageal tumor tissue. Every receptor here comes from a female donor with esophageal squamous cell carcinoma. CDR3s include the opening cysteine and the closing phenylalanine or tryptophan. A D gene is named only where the DNA matches it firmly.

v_gene	j_gene	d_gene	CDR3aa
TRBV4-2	TRBJ2-1	TRBD2	CASSRTSGKAYNEQFF
TRBV10-3	TRBJ1-1	.	CAISESSLNTEAFF
TRBV20-1	.	TRBD1	CSAREGQDYEQYF
TRBV28	.	TRBD2	CASRRTSGMADEQFF
TRBV5-5	TRBJ2-3	TRBD2	CASSFLLAAGTDTQYF
TRBV5-8	TRBJ1-1	.	CASSRTWTAPDSFF
TRBV10-3	TRBJ2-5	.	CAIRSGGTEEWTQYF
TRBV7-8	TRBJ2-5	.	CASSLREGGGTQYF
TRBV12-3/TRBV12-4	.	TRBD2	CASSYGREGETQYF
TRBV7-3	TRBJ2-3	TRBD2	CASSLVVGTKADTQYF
TRBV6-5	.	TRBD1	CASRDQGADEQFF
TRBV27	TRBJ1-5	TRBD1	CASRPDRGNQPQHF
TRBV7-4	TRBJ2-1	TRBD2	CASSARPLAGGPHYNEQFF
TRBV7-2	TRBJ2-5	.	CASSSRLPGTRTYNEQYF
TRBV28	TRBJ2-2	.	CASSLGWGGAHTGELFF
TRBV28	TRBJ2-7	TRBD2	CASMLGLAPSYEQYF
TRBV7-6	.	TRBD1	CASSRGQGVGYTF
TRBV6-2/TRBV6-3	TRBJ1-2	.	CASSYSNGWDGYTF
TRBV28	TRBJ1-2	TRBD1	CASMTGSLRYTF
TRBV6-1	TRBJ1-1	.	CASSEGTWNTEAFF
TRBV6-2/TRBV6-3	TRBJ2-5	TRBD2	CASIPGEGETQYF
TRBV6-1	TRBJ2-1	.	CASSEFGSSPYNEQFF
TRBV10-1	TRBJ1-5	.	CASVRGNQPQHF
TRBV7-9	TRBJ2-7	.	CASSSIRTLTGGRAYEQYF
TRBV7-2	TRBJ2-7	.	CASSPRVSYEQYF
TRBV5-5	.	TRBD2	CASSQTSGRGHEQYF
TRBV4-1	TRBJ2-3	TRBD2	CASSPRERDTQYF
TRBV6-1	TRBJ1-5	.	CASSGTNQPQHF
TRBV7-3	TRBJ2-7	TRBD2	CASSLLPPGLAGGRGYNEQYF
TRBV7-3	TRBJ1-1	.	CASSFGGITEAFF
TRBV14	TRBJ1-2	.	CASSQPGYGYTF
TRBV6-6	TRBJ2-5	.	CASSYSGQTQYF
TRBV18	TRBJ2-4	.	CASSPGRSNNSPLHF
TRBV7-8	.	.	CASSSYEYPGTATTKFYGYTF
TRBV11-2	TRBJ2-3	.	CASSLVPGTLITDTQYF
TRBV7-3	TRBJ2-5	.	CASSAGQTQYF
TRBV7-6	.	.	CASSKSGRFLYNEQFF
TRBV5-6	TRBJ2-7	.	CASRYSLGPYEQYF
TRBV20-1	TRBJ2-2	TRBD2	CSARLAGRDTGELFF
TRBV7-3	TRBJ2-1	.	CASSLGLNVGEQFF
TRBV6-6	TRBJ2-7	TRBD1	CASSYGKGQGAYEQYF
TRBV5-6	TRBJ1-3	.	CASSSVRGGNTIYF
TRBV7-8	TRBJ2-2	.	CASSLNSGAVGELFF
TRBV7-2	.	TRBD2	CASSLGGGSSAETQYF
TRBV28	TRBJ1-1	.	CASNRGRGGNTEAFF
TRBV14	TRBJ1-1	.	CASSQGTYPNTEAFF
TRBV7-9	TRBJ2-5	.	CASSPSGGSQETQYF
TRBV20-1	.	.	CSATNRVNSYEQYF